A single sample is the source of the 9 T cell receptor beta chains below, sequenced in a study of cytotoxic CD8 clonotypes in ibrutinib-treated CLL. TCRdb keeps only in-frame clones here, not all; method: immunoSEQ multiplex PCR. The data show around 16,000 clones, 55% to 80% seen once. Sequenced material: PBMCs, taken before ibrutinib treatment. These receptor sequences come from a human donor with chronic lymphocytic leukemia.

The chain couples TRBV6-4 to TRBJ2-2; unclear D gene. Germline V gives CDR1 MRHNA, CDR2 SNTAGT. V lost 3 bases and J 4 bases, leaving 3 bases between the germline ends. The CDR3 loop spans 12 amino acids. The CDR3 spells CASSEGTGELFF. The DNA of the CDR3 is TGTGCCAGCAGTGAGGGCACCGGGGAGCTGTTTTTT.

This clone was seen more than once but under ten times. The CDR3 loop is CASGSGNTEAFF. In nucleotides, the CDR3 is TGCGCCAGCGGTTCCGGGAACACTGAAGCTTTCTTT. This chain connects TRBV10-1 to TRBJ1-1, with D unclear. V was shortened by 8 bases and J by 1 base, with 8 bases between the two germline ends. From germline, CDR1 is WNHNN and CDR2 SYGVQD (reference sequence). CDR3 size: 12 residues.

This chain joins TRBV7-2 and TRBJ2-1, with unresolved D. Germline V gives CDR1 SGHTA, CDR2 FQGNSA. Trimming stripped 3 bases from V and 4 bases from J, with 7 bases between. This CDR3 is 13 amino acids long. CDR3 bases: TGTGCCAGCAGCTTCACACAGTACAATGAGCAGTTCTTC. Protein product: CASSFTQYNEQFF.

Details on this clone: A single base separates this from a much larger clone, so it may be a read error. The chain combines TRBV4-1 with TRBJ2-1, with 9 bases lining up with TRBD1. V gave up 6 bases and J gave up 5 bases; unmatched junction bases: 2. Germline CDR1 and CDR2: MGHRA and YSYEKL. The CDR3 length is 13 residues. The CDR3 is CASRRTGDNEQFF. CDR3 bases: TGCGCCAGCAGACGGACAGGGGACAATGAGCAGTTCTTC.

The rearrangement joins TRBV7-2 to TRBJ2-1, with unresolved D. The germline CDR1 and CDR2 sequences are SGHTA and FQGNSA. The V gene lost 5 bases and the J gene lost 9 bases, with 8 bases spanning the gap. CDR3 length: 11 amino acids. The CDR3 protein is CASSPRSEQFF. CDR3 DNA sequence: TGTGCCAGCAGCCCCAGGAGTGAGCAGTTCTTC.

The V call is TRBV6-1, the J call TRBJ1-1; D gene unclear. V lost 0 bases and J lost 5, with 7 bases in between. The CDR3 sequence is 13 residues long. Germline V lookup: CDR1 MNHNS, CDR2 SASEGT. CDR3 sequence reads: CASSEALVTEAFF. CDR3 sequence (DNA): TGTGCCAGCAGTGAAGCTTTGGTGACTGAAGCTTTCTTT.

The J gene is TRBJ2-7, the V gene TRBV4-2; TRBD2 is a possible D gene (5 bases). CDR1 and CDR2 (germline): LGHNA, YNFKEQ. The CDR3 is 19 residues long. Deletions cut 1 base from V and 4 bases from J, with 26 bases between. The CDR3, as DNA: TGTGCCAGCAGCCAAGCGTACTCGGGGTTGACTATAACCCAGTACGAGCAGTACTTC. It encodes CASSQAYSGLTITQYEQYF.

The J gene is TRBJ1-6, the V gene TRBV10-2; D is undetermined. The germline V gene has CDR1 WSHSY and CDR2 SAAADI. There are 16 residues in the CDR3. Trimming took off 3 bases at V and 0 bases at J, with 9 bases between the two ends. In DNA form, the CDR3 reads TGCGCCAGCAGTGATGTAGGTAGCTCCTATAATTCACCCCTCCACTTT. Protein product: CASSDVGSSYNSPLHF.

This clone was detected only a few times. J is TRBJ1-5 and V is TRBV7-9; weak D call: TRBD1 (6 bases). CDR3 size: 15 residues. The germline V gene encodes CDR1 SEHNR and CDR2 FQNEAQ (reference sequence). V was shortened by 5 bases and J by 4 bases, with 15 bases between the two germline ends. The CDR3 loop reads CASSPARTDNQPQHF. For the CDR3, the DNA is TGTGCCAGCAGCCCAGCCCGGACAGATAATCAGCCCCAGCATTTT.